The 18 T cell receptor beta chains below all came from one sample that was sequenced in a study of blood T cells in healthy people across ages. It was with a sample-barcoded 5' primer and a J-beta primer mix that a second PCR of roughly 6 to 12 cycles was run. MiXCR, run by TCRdb on the 5' RACE reads, gives a single entry per CDR3 protein. The sample has around 1,000,000 distinct CDR3 sequences; 25% are singletons. A further study also used this sample, focusing on T cells of mothers and their children.

The sample consisted of blood. These receptors came from a girl aged 2 to 10 in good health.

This clonotype has more than one count but fewer than ten. This chain links TRBV7-2 with TRBJ2-5, with D possibly being TRBD2 (6 bases). TRBJ2-7 matches the DNA end more closely, so the J call is doubtful. This CDR3 spans 16 amino acids. The germline V gene encodes CDR1 SGHTA and CDR2 FQGNSA. The CDR3 sequence is CASSQTRLDGSYEQYF. The CDR3 DNA reads TGTGCCAGCAGCCAGACCAGACTAGACGGCTCCTACGAGCAGTACTTC.

The rearrangement joins TRBV4-1 to TRBJ2-4; D is undetermined. Per the germline V gene, CDR1 is MGHRA and CDR2 is YSYEKL. The germline V and J ends were trimmed by 3 bases and 7 bases, with 16 bases remaining between them. CDR3 length: 15 residues. The DNA of the CDR3 is TGCGCCAGCAGCCACGACTCCTTAGTCTTCAACATTCAGTACTTC. Its translation: CASSHDSLVFNIQYF.

This clonotype was seen more than once but under ten times. The chain combines TRBV20-1 with TRBJ2-1, with D maybe TRBD2 (6 bases). The germline V gene has CDR1 DFQATT and CDR2 SNEGSKA (reference sequence). This CDR3 spans 15 amino acids. Between the trimmed V and J ends, which lost 7 bases and 0 bases, there was a span of 16 bases. DNA of the CDR3: TGCAGTGTCCGGGACCCGACTAGCTCCTACAATGAGCAGTTCTTC. As protein: CSVRDPTSSYNEQFF.

This clonotype was detected a few times. V gene TRBV2 combines with J gene TRBJ1-1, with no clear D. Trimming stripped 10 bases from V and 1 base from J, with 13 bases between. Looked up from germline, CDR1 is SNHLY and CDR2 is FYNNEI. This CDR3 is built from 13 residues. This CDR3 is CATWAAPNTEAFF. DNA for the CDR3: TGTGCCACCTGGGCCGCCCCGAACACTGAAGCTTTCTTT. The full variable domain, completed using reference TRBV2 and TRBJ1-1, is EPEVTQTPSHQVTQMGQEVILRCVPISNHLYFYWYRQILGQKVEFLVSFYNNEISEKSEIFDDQFSVERPDGSNFTLKIRSTKLEDSAMYFCATWAAPNTEAFFGQGTRLTVV.

This clonotype was counted many times. The genes are TRBV12-3 or TRBV12-4 and TRBJ1-1, with 11 bases lining up with TRBD1. This CDR3 contains 15 residues. With V trimmed by 4 bases and J by 4 bases, 5 bases remained unmatched. CDR3 sequence (DNA): TGTGCCAGCAGTTCAACCGGGACAGGGGGCACTGAAGCTTTCTTT. It yields the protein CASSSTGTGGTEAFF.

The chain joins TRBV21-1 to TRBJ2-6. TRBV21-1 corresponds to a pseudogene. This CDR3 region has 16 residues. CDR3 residues: CASSKTRDGGANVLTF. The CDR3, as DNA: TGTGCCAGCAGCAAAACAAGGGATGGTGGGGCCAACGTCCTGACCTTC.

This chain links TRBV7-8 with TRBJ2-7; TRBD2 agrees at 7 bases. Germline values: CDR1 SGHVS, CDR2 FQNEAQ. V shed 4 bases, J shed 7 bases, and the junction held 16 bases outside the gene matches. This CDR3 has 16 residues. The CDR3 protein is CASSSDRTRGTREQYF. The CDR3 DNA reads as TGTGCCAGCAGCTCCGACCGGACTAGGGGCACCCGGGAGCAGTACTTC.

The V call is TRBV28, the J call TRBJ2-4; D might be TRBD2 (7 bases). Per germline, CDR1 MDHEN and CDR2 SYDVKM. CDR3 length: 17 residues. V lost 2 bases and J 0 bases, leaving 14 bases between the germline ends. The CDR3, as DNA: TGTGCCAGCAGTTTAGAGGGGGGGGATGGAGCCAAAAACATTCAGTACTTC. Protein: CASSLEGGDGAKNIQYF.

This clonotype was seen at least ten times. This chain connects TRBV6-4 to TRBJ2-1; 11 bases are a match to TRBD1. The V gene end was trimmed by 2 bases and the J gene end by 6 bases; junction bases not matched to a gene: 0. Germline CDR1 is MRHNA and CDR2 is SNTAGT. The CDR3 loop spans 14 amino acids. DNA of the CDR3: TGTGCCAGCAGTGACGGGACAGGGGGCAATGAGCAGTTCTTC. Its translation: CASSDGTGGNEQFF.

This sequence joins TRBV7-3 and TRBJ2-5; 10 bases map to TRBD2. The CDR3 runs to 15 residues. Germline CDR1 SGHTA, CDR2 FQGTGA. V dropped 3 bases and J dropped 5; count of bases not matched to a gene: 6. The CDR3 DNA is TGTGCCAGCAGCTTTCCGGGACTAGCGCGGGAGACCCAGTACTTC. Its translation is CASSFPGLARETQYF.

The V call is TRBV5-4, the J call TRBJ2-5; 9 bases line up with TRBD2. With the DNA end fitting TRBJ2-1 better, the J assignment may be wrong. This CDR3 comprises 16 residues. Germline lookup yields CDR1 SGHNT and CDR2 YYREEE (reference sequence). CDR3 bases: TGTGCCAGCAGCTTGGGGATGCGGGAGGGCCTACCTGAGCAGTTCTTC. Protein product: CASSLGMREGLPEQFF.

This clonotype was counted only a few times. The rearrangement joins TRBV4-1 to TRBJ2-5; 7 bases agree with TRBD1. The CDR3 runs to 16 residues. The trim removed 3 bases at V and 2 bases at J, leaving 9 bases unmatched. Per the germline V gene, CDR1 is MGHRA and CDR2 is YSYEKL. For the CDR3, the DNA is TGCGCCAGCAGCCACCCCGGACAGGAACTACAAGAGACCCAGTACTTC. Encoded protein: CASSHPGQELQETQYF.

This clonotype has more than one count but fewer than ten. V is TRBV11-2 and J is TRBJ1-5; 9 bases are a match to TRBD1. The ends lost 5 bases at V and 5 bases at J; junction bases unmatched: 13. CDR1 is SGHAT and CDR2 is FQNNGV in the germline V gene. This CDR3 is built from 17 residues. The CDR3 loop is CASSPDWWDRVYQPQHF. The CDR3 region has the DNA TGTGCCAGCAGCCCCGATTGGTGGGACAGGGTTTATCAGCCCCAGCATTTT.

J is TRBJ1-5 and V is TRBV20-1, with a weak D call TRBD1 (6 bases). Germline lookup yields CDR1 DFQATT and CDR2 SNEGSKA (reference sequence). CDR3 length: 17 amino acids. V dropped 4 bases and J dropped 0 bases, with 19 bases sitting between them. CDR3 in amino acids: CSAKRDTGTYSNQPQHF. Here the CDR3 DNA reads TGCAGTGCTAAACGGGACACAGGGACATATAGCAATCAGCCCCAGCATTTT.

There are many counts of this clonotype. The chain employs TRBV4-3 and TRBJ2-1; D call uncertain. This CDR3 has 15 amino acids. Germline V gene sequence: CDR1 LGHNA, CDR2 YSLEER. The germline V and J ends were trimmed by 1 base and 2 bases, with 9 bases remaining between them. DNA of the CDR3: TGCGCCAGCAGCCAAGTTGGGGAAGCCTACAATGAGCAGTTCTTC. It is translated as CASSQVGEAYNEQFF.

This clonotype appeared once. V and J are TRBV5-1 and TRBJ2-1, with D possibly TRBD2 on 7 matching bases. Germline values: CDR1 SGHRS, CDR2 YFSETQ. Between the trimmed V and J ends, which lost 3 bases and 13 bases, there was a span of 26 bases. The CDR3 totals 16 residues. In DNA, the CDR3 is TGCGCCAGCAGCTCCGAGGCCACGGGGGGCGGAGAGACCCAGTTCTTC. Its protein product is CASSSEATGGGETQFF.

This clonotype has more than one count but fewer than ten. The rearrangement links TRBV6-1 to TRBJ2-5; the match to TRBD1 covers 8 bases. The CDR3 length is 16 residues. Per germline, CDR1 MNHNS and CDR2 SASEGT. The V and J ends lost 4 bases and 3 bases, in that order; junction bases with no gene match: 10. The CDR3 spells CASSGGVDREKETQYF. CDR3 coding DNA: TGTGCCAGCAGTGGGGGGGTGGACAGGGAAAAAGAGACCCAGTACTTC.

This rearrangement joins TRBV7-9 to TRBJ2-5, with 7 bases fitting TRBD1. The DNA end favors TRBJ2-7, so the J call may be wrong. Germline lookup yields CDR1 SEHNR and CDR2 FQNEAQ (reference sequence). The CDR3 has 14 residues. This CDR3 reads CASAPGGESYEQYF. Written as DNA, the CDR3 is TGTGCCAGCGCACCAGGGGGAGAATCCTACGAGCAGTACTTC.